The 7 T cell receptor beta chains given below trace back to one sample, sequenced in a study of T cell responses to AZD1222 COVID-19 vaccine. Sequencing was performed with immunoSEQ multiplex PCR; in TCRdb, only in-frame clones are kept and a portion is missing. This sample has fewer than 110,000 clones, with 75% to 95% found just once. The input for sequencing was peripheral blood, taken 28 days after the second AZD1222 dose. These receptors all stem from an adult who received the AZD1222 COVID-19 vaccine.

The chain combines TRBV10-1 with TRBJ2-7; D remains ambiguous. With 0 bases removed from V and 2 bases from J, the gap between germline ends came to 8 bases. The CDR3 has 14 amino acids. CDR1 and CDR2 (germline): WNHNN, SYGVQD (reference sequence). The CDR3 loop reads CASSESLPPYEQYF. The CDR3 DNA reads TGCGCCAGCAGTGAGTCGCTCCCTCCCTACGAGCAGTACTTC.

J is TRBJ2-5 and V is TRBV6-6; D is perhaps TRBD2 (6 bases). Germline CDR1 MNHNY, CDR2 SVGAGI (reference sequence). The CDR3 spans 14 residues. V shed 0 bases and J shed 5 bases, with 10 bases lying between them. The CDR3 region has the DNA TGTGCCAGCAGTTACTCTGCGGGGTGGGAGACCCAGTACTTC. Amino acids: CASSYSAGWETQYF.

The chain combines TRBV28 with TRBJ1-2; 9 bases are a match to TRBD1. With V trimmed by 5 bases and J by 3 bases, 16 bases remained unmatched. Per germline, CDR1 MDHEN and CDR2 SYDVKM. CDR3 length: 18 amino acids. The CDR3 sequence is CASSPDSYWTGDDYGYTF. The CDR3 DNA sequence: TGTGCCAGCAGTCCCGATTCCTACTGGACAGGGGATGACTATGGCTACACCTTC.

This chain uses TRBV25-1 with TRBJ1-2; D may be TRBD1 (5 bases). Trimming cost V 7 bases and J 7 bases, with 16 bases left between them. Looked up from germline, CDR1 is MGHDK and CDR2 is SYGVNS. This CDR3 spans 13 amino acids. CDR3 sequence reads: CASTTAGVRGYTF. The DNA for the CDR3 is TGTGCCAGCACCACGGCGGGGGTGCGTGGCTACACCTTC.

The chain joins TRBV2 to TRBJ1-5, with TRBD1 matching 9 bases. V gave up 6 bases and J gave up 7 bases; unmatched junction bases: 7. CDR3 length equals 14 residues. CDR1 and CDR2 (germline): SNHLY, FYNNEI. The CDR3 DNA follows: TGTGCCAGCAGCGCCACAGGGGGCAGACAGCCCCAGCATTTT. This codes for CASSATGGRQPQHF.

This chain uses TRBV3-1 (or the pseudogene TRBV3-2) with TRBJ2-1; a possible D gene is TRBD2 (5 bases). The CDR3 length is 14 residues. CDR1 is LGHDT, CDR2 YNNKEL, per germline (reference sequence). V was clipped by 4 bases and J by 4 bases, with 11 bases between them. The CDR3 loop reads CASSPSLGYNEQFF. CDR3 bases: TGTGCCAGCAGCCCTAGCCTAGGATACAATGAGCAGTTCTTC.

V usage is TRBV15 and J usage is TRBJ2-5; TRBD2 matches 10 bases. Unmatched junction bases numbered 12, after V lost 3 bases and J lost 5 bases. The CDR3 sequence is 17 residues long. Germline CDR1 LNHNV, CDR2 YYDKDF (reference sequence). CDR3 nucleotide sequence: TGTGCCACCAGCAGTCCCGGGACTAGCGCCCAGGAGGAGACCCAGTACTTC. Protein sequence: CATSSPGTSAQEETQYF.